This T cell receptor beta chain was sequenced in a study of cytomegalovirus exposure and HLA in healthy donors. This clone showed up just once. The antigen is unknown. The PCR contained 60 Vbeta and 13 Jbeta primers. TCRdb's copy holds only in-frame clones and misses some; the assay was immunoSEQ multiplex PCR. Altogether some 160,000 clones are present, roughly 84% being singletons, with the ten largest covering less than 2%. General study findings and limits: Most TCR sequences proved rare, with some public TCRs found in many donors. The study labeled under 200 TCR beta chains cytomegalovirus-associated.

The CDR3 is made up of 15 amino acids. Nominal health characterized the donors when sampled, though unrecorded immune exposures were likely. The chain uses TRBV21-1 and TRBJ1-5. TRBV21-1 is a documented pseudogene. The specimen sequenced was PBMCs. This clonotype was obtained from a woman under 30 in good health and CMV-seronegative. The CDR3 spells CASSNFFYSNQPQHF. The CDR3 region has the DNA TGTGCCAGCAGCAACTTCTTTTATAGCAATCAGCCCCAGCATTTT.